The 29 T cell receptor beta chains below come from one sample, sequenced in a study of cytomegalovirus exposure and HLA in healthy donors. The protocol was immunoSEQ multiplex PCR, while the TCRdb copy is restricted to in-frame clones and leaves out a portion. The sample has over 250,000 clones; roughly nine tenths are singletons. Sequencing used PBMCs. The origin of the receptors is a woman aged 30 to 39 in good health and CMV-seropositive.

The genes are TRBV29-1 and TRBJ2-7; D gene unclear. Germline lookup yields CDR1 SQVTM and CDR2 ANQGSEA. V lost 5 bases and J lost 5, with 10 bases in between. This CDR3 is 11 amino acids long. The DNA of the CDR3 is TGCAGCGTTAAGAGAGAGCACGAGCAGTACTTC. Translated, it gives CSVKREHEQYF.

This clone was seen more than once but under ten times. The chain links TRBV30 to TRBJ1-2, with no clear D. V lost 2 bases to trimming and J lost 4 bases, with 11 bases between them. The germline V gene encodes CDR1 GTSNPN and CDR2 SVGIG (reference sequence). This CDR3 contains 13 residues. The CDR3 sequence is CAWSPHHLYGYTF. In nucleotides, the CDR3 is TGTGCCTGGAGTCCCCACCACCTCTATGGCTACACCTTC.

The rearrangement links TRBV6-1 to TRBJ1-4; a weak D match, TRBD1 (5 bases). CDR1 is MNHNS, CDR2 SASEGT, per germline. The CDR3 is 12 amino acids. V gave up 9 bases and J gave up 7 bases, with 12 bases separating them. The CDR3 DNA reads TGTGCCAGGAGCGGGGGGGGTGAAAAACTGTTTTTT. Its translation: CARSGGGEKLFF.

CDR3 amino acids: CASSDSPRTQYF. The CDR3 nucleotides read TGTGCCAGCAGTGACTCACCTCGAACGCAGTATTTT. The rearrangement uses TRBV2 and TRBJ2-3; D is unclear. Germline CDR1 and CDR2: SNHLY and FYNNEI. V gave up 3 bases and J gave up 9 bases, with 10 bases separating them. The length of the CDR3 is 12 residues.

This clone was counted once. CDR3 sequence reads: CASSWGVSGANVLTF. CDR3 bases: TGTGCCAGCAGCTGGGGGGTCTCTGGGGCCAACGTCCTGACTTTC. This chain uses TRBV5-6 with TRBJ2-6, with D maybe TRBD2 (6 bases). The CDR3 covers 15 residues. V lost 3 bases and J 0 bases, leaving 7 bases between the germline ends. Germline assignment: CDR1 SGHDT and CDR2 YYEEEE.

CDR3 region: CASSYRGGREEQYF. CDR3 in DNA: TGTGCCAGCAGTTACAGGGGAGGGAGAGAGGAGCAGTACTTC. This chain joins TRBV2 and TRBJ2-7; either TRBD1 or TRBD2 may fit D (7 bases each). The CDR3 sequence is 14 residues long. Germline V gene sequence: CDR1 SNHLY, CDR2 FYNNEI. With 5 bases removed from V and 7 bases from J, the gap between germline ends came to 18 bases.

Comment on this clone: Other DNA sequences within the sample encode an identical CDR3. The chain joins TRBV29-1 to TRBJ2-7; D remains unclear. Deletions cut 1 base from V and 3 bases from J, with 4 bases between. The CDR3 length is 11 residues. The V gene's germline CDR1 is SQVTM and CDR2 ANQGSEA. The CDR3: CSVEGGYEQYF. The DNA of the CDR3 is TGCAGCGTTGAAGGGGGCTACGAGCAGTACTTC.

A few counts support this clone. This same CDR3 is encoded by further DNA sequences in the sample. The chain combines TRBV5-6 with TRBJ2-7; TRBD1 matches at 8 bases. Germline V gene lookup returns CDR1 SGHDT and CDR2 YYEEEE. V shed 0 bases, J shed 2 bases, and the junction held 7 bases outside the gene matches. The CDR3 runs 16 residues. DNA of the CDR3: TGTGCCAGCAGCTTGGGGGGCGGACAGGGCCCCTACGAGCAGTACTTC. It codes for CASSLGGGQGPYEQYF.

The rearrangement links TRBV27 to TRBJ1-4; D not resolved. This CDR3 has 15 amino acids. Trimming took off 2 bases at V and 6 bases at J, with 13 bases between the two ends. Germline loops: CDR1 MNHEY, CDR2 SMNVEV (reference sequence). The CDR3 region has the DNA TGTGCCAGCAGTTTAATAGGTTTGGGCGATGAAAAACTGTTTTTT. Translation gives CASSLIGLGDEKLFF.

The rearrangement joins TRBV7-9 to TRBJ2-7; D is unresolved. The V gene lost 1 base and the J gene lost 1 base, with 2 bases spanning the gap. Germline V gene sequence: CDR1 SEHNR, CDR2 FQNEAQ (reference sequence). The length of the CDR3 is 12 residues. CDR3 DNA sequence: TGTGCCAGCAGCTTAGTTTCCTACGAGCAGTACTTC. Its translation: CASSLVSYEQYF.

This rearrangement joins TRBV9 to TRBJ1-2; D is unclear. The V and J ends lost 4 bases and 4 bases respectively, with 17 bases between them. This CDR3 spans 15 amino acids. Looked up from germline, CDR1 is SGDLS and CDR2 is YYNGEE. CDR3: CASSSDGPPGYGYTF. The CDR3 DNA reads TGTGCCAGCAGCTCCGATGGGCCCCCGGGCTATGGCTACACCTTC.

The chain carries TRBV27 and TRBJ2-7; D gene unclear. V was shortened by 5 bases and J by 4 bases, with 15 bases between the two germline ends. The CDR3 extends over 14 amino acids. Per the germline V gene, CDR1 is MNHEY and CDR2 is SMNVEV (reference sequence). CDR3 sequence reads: CASSPTVAAYEQYF. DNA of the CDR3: TGTGCCAGCAGTCCCACGGTGGCCGCGTACGAGCAGTACTTC.

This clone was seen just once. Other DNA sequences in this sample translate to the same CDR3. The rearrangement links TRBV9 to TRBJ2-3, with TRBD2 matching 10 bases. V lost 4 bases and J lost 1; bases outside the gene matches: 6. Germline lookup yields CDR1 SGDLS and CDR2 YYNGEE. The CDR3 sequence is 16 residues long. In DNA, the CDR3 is TGTGCCAGCAGCCCGCGGCTAGCGGGGGGCACAGATACGCAGTATTTT. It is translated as CASSPRLAGGTDTQYF.

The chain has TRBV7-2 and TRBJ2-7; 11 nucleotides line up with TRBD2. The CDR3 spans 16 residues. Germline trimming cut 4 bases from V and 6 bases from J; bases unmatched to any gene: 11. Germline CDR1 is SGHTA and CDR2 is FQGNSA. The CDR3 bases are TGTGCCAGCAGCTCGGAGCGGGCTAGCGGGGGGAGCGAGCAGTACTTC. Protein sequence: CASSSERASGGSEQYF.

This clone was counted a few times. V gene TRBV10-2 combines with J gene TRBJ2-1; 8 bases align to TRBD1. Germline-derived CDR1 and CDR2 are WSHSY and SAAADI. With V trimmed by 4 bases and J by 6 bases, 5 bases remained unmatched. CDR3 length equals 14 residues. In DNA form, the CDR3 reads TGCGCCAGCAGTGGGGGACAGGAGATCAATGAGCAGTTCTTC. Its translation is CASSGGQEINEQFF.

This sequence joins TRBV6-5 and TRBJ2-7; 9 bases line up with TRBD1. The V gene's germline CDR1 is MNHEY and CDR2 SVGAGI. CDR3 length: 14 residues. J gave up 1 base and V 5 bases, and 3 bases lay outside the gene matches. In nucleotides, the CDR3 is TGTGCCAGCAGTGTAGGACAGGGGTCCTACGAGCAGTACTTC. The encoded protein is CASSVGQGSYEQYF.

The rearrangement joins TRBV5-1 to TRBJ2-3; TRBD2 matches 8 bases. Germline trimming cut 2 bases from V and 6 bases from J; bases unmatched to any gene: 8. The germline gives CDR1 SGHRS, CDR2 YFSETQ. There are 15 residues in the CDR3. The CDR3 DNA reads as TGCGCCAGCAGCTTTACTAGCGGCTCCCGTGATACGCAGTATTTT. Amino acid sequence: CASSFTSGSRDTQYF. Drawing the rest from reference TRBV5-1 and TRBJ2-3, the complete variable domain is KAGVTQTPRYLIKTRGQQVTLSCSPISGHRSVSWYQQTPGQGLQFLFEYFSETQRNKGNFPGRFSGRQFSNSRSEMNVSTLELGDSALYLCASSFTSGSRDTQYFGPGTRLTVL.

Here the CDR3 reads CASSLVGLVVSNEQFF. Written as DNA, the CDR3 is TGTGCCAGCAGTTTAGTCGGACTAGTGGTGAGCAATGAGCAGTTCTTC. The gene calls are TRBV27 and TRBJ2-1, with 7 nucleotides matching TRBD2. The CDR3 covers 16 residues. CDR1 is MNHEY, CDR2 SMNVEV, per germline (reference sequence). V lost 2 bases and J lost 6; bases outside the gene matches: 10.

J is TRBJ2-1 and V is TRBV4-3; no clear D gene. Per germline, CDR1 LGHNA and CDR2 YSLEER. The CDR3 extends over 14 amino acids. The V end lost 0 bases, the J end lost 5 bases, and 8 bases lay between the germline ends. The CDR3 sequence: CASSQDYSNNEQFF. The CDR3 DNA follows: TGCGCCAGCAGCCAAGATTACAGTAACAATGAGCAGTTCTTC.

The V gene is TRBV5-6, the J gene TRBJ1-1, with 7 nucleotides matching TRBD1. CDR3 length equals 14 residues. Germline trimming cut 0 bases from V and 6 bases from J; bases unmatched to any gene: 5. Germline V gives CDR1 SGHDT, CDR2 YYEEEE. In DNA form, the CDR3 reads TGTGCCAGCAGCTTGGGTCCAGGGGGTGCTGAAGCTTTCTTT. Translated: CASSLGPGGAEAFF.

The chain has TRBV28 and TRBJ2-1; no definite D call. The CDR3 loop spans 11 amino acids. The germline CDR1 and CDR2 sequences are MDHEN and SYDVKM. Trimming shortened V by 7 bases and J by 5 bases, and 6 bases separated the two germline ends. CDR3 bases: TGTGCCAGCATCATGCACAATGAGCAGTTCTTC. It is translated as CASIMHNEQFF.

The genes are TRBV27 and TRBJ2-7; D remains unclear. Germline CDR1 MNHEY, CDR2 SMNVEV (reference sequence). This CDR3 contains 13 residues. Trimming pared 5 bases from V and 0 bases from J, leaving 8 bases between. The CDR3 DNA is TGTGCCAGCAGTCCCCTGGTCTCCTACGAGCAGTACTTC. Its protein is CASSPLVSYEQYF.

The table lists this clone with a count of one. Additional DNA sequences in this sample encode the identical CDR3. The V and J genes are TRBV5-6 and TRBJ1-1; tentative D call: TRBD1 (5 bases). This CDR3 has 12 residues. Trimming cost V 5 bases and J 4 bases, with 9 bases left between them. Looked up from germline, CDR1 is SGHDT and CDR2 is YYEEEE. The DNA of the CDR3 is TGTGCCAGCAGTCCGGGGGGCACTGAAGCTTTCTTT. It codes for CASSPGGTEAFF.

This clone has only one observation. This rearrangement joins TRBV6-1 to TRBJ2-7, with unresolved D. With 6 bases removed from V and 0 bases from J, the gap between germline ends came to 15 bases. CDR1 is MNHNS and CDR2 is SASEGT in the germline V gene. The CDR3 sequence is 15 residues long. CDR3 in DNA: TGTGCCAGCAGCGTAGTATCATCCATCTCCTACGAGCAGTACTTC. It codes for CASSVVSSISYEQYF.

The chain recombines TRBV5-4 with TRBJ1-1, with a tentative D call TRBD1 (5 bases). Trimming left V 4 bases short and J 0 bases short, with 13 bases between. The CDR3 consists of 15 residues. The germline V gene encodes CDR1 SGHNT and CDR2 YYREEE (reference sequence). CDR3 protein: CASSPGQGLNTEAFF. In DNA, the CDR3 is TGTGCCAGCAGCCCCGGCCAGGGCTTGAACACTGAAGCTTTCTTT. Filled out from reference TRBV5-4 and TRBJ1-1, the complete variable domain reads ETGVTQSPTHLIKTRGQQVTLRCSSQSGHNTVSWYQQALGQGPQFIFQYYREEENGRGNFPPRFSGLQFPNYSSELNVNALELDDSALYLCASSPGQGLNTEAFFGQGTRLTVV.

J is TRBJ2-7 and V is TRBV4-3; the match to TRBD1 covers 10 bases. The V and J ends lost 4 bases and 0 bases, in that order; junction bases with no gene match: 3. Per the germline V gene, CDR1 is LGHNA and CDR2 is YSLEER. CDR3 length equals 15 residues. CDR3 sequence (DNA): TGCGCCAGCAGCCCCGGGACAGGGGACTCCTACGAGCAGTACTTC. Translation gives CASSPGTGDSYEQYF.

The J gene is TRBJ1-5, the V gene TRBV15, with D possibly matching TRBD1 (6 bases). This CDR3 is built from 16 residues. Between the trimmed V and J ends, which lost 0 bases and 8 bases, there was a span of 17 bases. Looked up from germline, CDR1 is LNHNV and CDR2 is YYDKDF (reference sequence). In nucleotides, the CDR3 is TGTGCCACCAGCAGAGATCAAGGGGGGGGCCGCAAGCCCCAGCATTTT. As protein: CATSRDQGGGRKPQHF.

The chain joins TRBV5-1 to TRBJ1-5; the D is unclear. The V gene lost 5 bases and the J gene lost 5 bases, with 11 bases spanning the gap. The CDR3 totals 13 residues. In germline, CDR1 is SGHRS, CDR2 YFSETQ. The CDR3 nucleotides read TGCGCCAGCAGATATGACCGAGATCAGCCCCAGCATTTT. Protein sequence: CASRYDRDQPQHF.

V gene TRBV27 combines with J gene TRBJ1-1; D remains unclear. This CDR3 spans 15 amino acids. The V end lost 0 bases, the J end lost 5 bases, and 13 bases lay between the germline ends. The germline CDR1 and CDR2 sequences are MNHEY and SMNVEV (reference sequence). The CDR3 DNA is TGTGCCAGCAGTTTATCGGCCTCCGGACTAACTGAAGCTTTCTTT. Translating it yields CASSLSASGLTEAFF.